The 9 T cell receptor beta chains given below trace back to one sample, sequenced in a study of identical twins. TCRdb re-called the 5' RACE reads through MiXCR, storing one row per CDR3 protein. This table holds approximately 690,000 distinct CDR3 sequences, roughly 6% found once. The source material was naive T cells sorted from blood. These receptors all stem from a man between 18 and 29 years old in good health.

The rearrangement uses TRBV28 and TRBJ2-3; TRBD2 aligns across 7 bases. CDR3 length: 15 amino acids. Germline CDR1 and CDR2: MDHEN and SYDVKM. V was clipped by 3 bases and J by 1 base; unmatched bases: 4. CDR3 region: CASSFAGVGTDTQYF. In nucleotides, the CDR3 is TGTGCCAGCAGTTTTGCGGGAGTCGGCACAGATACGCAGTATTTT.

This clonotype was detected ten times or more. The V call is TRBV6-1, the J call TRBJ1-1, with D tentatively TRBD1 (6 bases). The germline V and J ends were trimmed by 4 bases and 1 base, with 10 bases remaining between them. The CDR3 totals 14 residues. Looked up from germline, CDR1 is MNHNS and CDR2 is SASEGT. In DNA form, the CDR3 reads TGTGCCAGCAGTGCCGGGACACCGAACACTGAAGCTTTCTTT. Translating gives CASSAGTPNTEAFF.

The table lists this clonotype with a few counts. As DNA, the CDR3 is TGTGCCAGCAGCCAAGGGACTAGCGGTCGAAACCAAGAGACCCAGTACTTC. Translating gives CASSQGTSGRNQETQYF. The rearrangement uses TRBV4-2 and TRBJ2-5; 10 bases agree with TRBD2. J lost 0 bases, V lost 1 base, and 5 bases had no gene match. Germline V lookup: CDR1 LGHNA, CDR2 YNFKEQ. The CDR3 is 17 amino acids.

The rearrangement links TRBV2 to TRBJ2-7; D remains ambiguous. Trimming took 4 bases from V and 4 from J, leaving 14 bases between them. Looked up from germline, CDR1 is SNHLY and CDR2 is FYNNEI. This CDR3 is 14 amino acids long. CDR3 in amino acids: CASSVSETSYEQYV. DNA of the CDR3: TGTGCCAGCAGTGTATCTGAGACATCTTACGAGCAGTACGTC.

This clonotype was detected only a few times. The chain recombines TRBV6-2 or TRBV6-3 with TRBJ2-3, with D possibly being TRBD1 (6 bases). Germline assignment: CDR1 MNHEY and CDR2 SVGEGT. This CDR3 has 14 residues. The germline V and J ends were trimmed by 5 bases and 3 bases, with 12 bases remaining between them. The CDR3, as DNA: TGTGCCAGCAGTACTCAGGGGCCTACAGATACGCAGTATTTT. Translation: CASSTQGPTDTQYF.

This clonotype has ten or more counts. For the CDR3, the DNA is TGTGCCAGCAGCACCGGGACAGGGGATACCCAGTACTTC. It codes for CASSTGTGDTQYF. The rearrangement uses TRBV2 and TRBJ2-5, with TRBD1 identical over 10 bases. Trimming took 6 bases from V and 8 from J; bases not matched to a gene: 6. The CDR3 has 13 amino acids. Germline values: CDR1 SNHLY, CDR2 FYNNEI.

The rearrangement uses TRBV4-1 and TRBJ2-3, with 8 bases identical to TRBD1. The CDR3 covers 16 residues. The germline CDR1 and CDR2 sequences are MGHRA and YSYEKL. V shed 1 base and J 2 bases; nucleotides not matched to a gene: 5. The DNA of the CDR3 is TGCGCCAGCAGCCAAGTGGGGACAGGTTTCACAGATACGCAGTATTTT. It yields the protein CASSQVGTGFTDTQYF.

This rearrangement joins TRBV4-3 to TRBJ1-2; D might be TRBD1 (5 bases). Germline values: CDR1 LGHNA, CDR2 YSLEER. V gave up 4 bases and J gave up 0 bases, with 12 bases separating them. The CDR3 contains 15 residues. In nucleotides, the CDR3 is TGCGCCAGCAGCCCGTACAGGATTGCTAACTATGGCTACACCTTC. This translates into CASSPYRIANYGYTF.

This chain joins TRBV3-1 and TRBJ2-1, with TRBD2 matching 13 bases. V trimming: 4 bases; J trimming: 14 bases; junction bases outside the gene matches: 8. Germline CDR1 and CDR2: LGHDT and YNNKEL (reference sequence). This CDR3 region has 14 residues. This chain's CDR3 is CASSLGLAGEGEFF. The DNA of the CDR3 is TGTGCCAGCAGCCTAGGACTAGCGGGGGAAGGTGAGTTCTTC.